This TCR beta chain was profiled in a study of control samples from healthy donors and cancer patients. The method was immunoSEQ multiplex PCR; TCRdb's version includes in-frame clones alone and lacks a portion of them. The sample yields about 48,000 clones, more than 85% seen once. The CDR3 runs to 15 residues. Germline V CDR1 and CDR2: LNHNV, YYDKDF (reference sequence). V trimming: 6 bases; J trimming: 5 bases; junction bases outside the gene matches: 8. Sequencing used PBMCs. The chain links TRBV15 to TRBJ2-5; TRBD2 matches at 11 bases. The origin of this receptor is a woman aged 50 to 60 with head and neck cancer. CDR3 loop: CATSRSGRARETQYF. The DNA of the CDR3 is TGTGCCACCAGTCGTAGCGGGAGGGCCAGGGAGACCCAGTACTTC.